This T cell receptor beta chain was retrieved from a study of blood T cell repertoires in COVID-19. About the research overall: Acute-phase and convalescent COVID-19 samples originated in the United States, Italy and Spain.

The germline V gene encodes CDR1 SGHVS and CDR2 FQNEAQ. The CDR3 consists of 15 residues. V dropped 5 bases and J dropped 7; count of bases not matched to a gene: 6. Generated by immunoSEQ multiplex PCR, the TCRdb table keeps only in-frame clones and is missing some. Among about 280,000 clones listed, around 85% were seen once. The study recruited people aged 18 to 89 years across approximately 23 US areas. Categorization into cohorts depended on clinical history that participants reported. With regard to this clone: Other DNA sequences within the sample encode an identical CDR3.

This sequence originates from a woman between 35 and 50 years old who had recovered from COVID-19. Input material: PBMCs or T cells enriched from blood (not recorded which). The chain combines TRBV7-8 with TRBJ1-4; 11 nucleotides agree with TRBD1. CDR3 region: CASSLRGQGVEKLFF. For the CDR3, the DNA is TGTGCCAGCAGCCTCCGGGGACAGGGGGTTGAAAAACTGTTTTTT. The entire variable domain, with the rest obtained from reference TRBV7-8 and TRBJ1-4, is as follows: GAGVSQSPRYKVAKRGQDVALRCDPISGHVSLFWYQQALGQGPEFLTYFQNEAQLDKSGLPSDRFFAERPEGSVSTLKIQRTQQEDSAVYLCASSLRGQGVEKLFFGSGTQLSVL.